This is a list of T cell receptor beta chains from one sample in a study of Ad26.COV2.S vaccination and SARS-CoV-2 variants. TCRdb keeps only in-frame clones here, not all; method: immunoSEQ multiplex PCR. Here the sample spans 430,000 or so clones, nearly 90% being singletons. Sequencing used peripheral blood, obtained in a trial of Ad26.COV2.S vaccine versus placebo. All receptors derive from a person between 18 and 65 years old who received the Ad26.COV2.S COVID-19 vaccine or a placebo. Both conserved end residues are part of each CDR3. The order of the fields is V gene, clone size, D gene, J gene, CDR3 protein, CDR3 DNA. A D gene is named only where the DNA matches it firmly. Clone size is not always given. Where it is, it says once, few, many or a class for expanded clones.

TRBV28	NA	NA	TRBJ2-1	CASSYFRGLNEQFF	NA
TRBV5-1	NA	NA	TRBJ2-5	CASSLSRGDTQETQYF	TGCGCCAGCAGCTTGAGTCGGGGGGACACCCAAGAGACCCAGTACTTC
TRBV7-2	NA	NA	TRBJ1-3	CASSLAAGNTIYF	TGTGCCAGCAGCTTAGCAGCTGGAAACACCATATATTTT
TRBV4-3	NA	NA	TRBJ2-3	CASSQVRTRRVDTQYF	TGCGCCAGCAGCCAAGTTAGGACCAGGCGAGTAGATACGCAGTATTTT
TRBV19	NA	TRBD1	TRBJ2-1	CASSIEGGLLDEQFF	TGTGCCAGTAGTATAGAAGGGGGCCTTCTGGATGAGCAGTTCTTC
TRBV5-1	once	NA	TRBJ2-2	CASSLGGPGELFF	TGCGCCAGCAGCTTAGGGGGGCCCGGGGAGCTGTTTTTT
TRBV18	NA	NA	TRBJ1-2	CASSPIFQDSTSSSGYTF	TGTGCCAGCTCACCAATCTTCCAAGACAGTACTTCTTCCAGTGGCTACACCTTC
TRBV6-2/TRBV6-3	NA	TRBD2	TRBJ2-1	CASSYPVGGLALTNEQFF	TGTGCCAGCAGTTACCCTGTCGGGGGACTAGCCTTAACAAATGAGCAGTTCTTC
TRBV18	NA	NA	TRBJ1-2	CASSPGVYGYTF	TGTGCCAGCTCACCAGGGGTTTATGGCTACACCTTC
TRBV18	NA	NA	TRBJ2-3	CASSPPAPQHTDTQYF	TGTGCCAGCTCACCACCGGCCCCCCAACACACAGATACGCAGTATTTT
TRBV15	few	NA	TRBJ1-2	CATSRDSPAWYGYTF	TGTGCCACCAGCAGAGATTCTCCTGCTTGGTATGGCTACACCTTC
TRBV11-2	NA	TRBD2	TRBJ2-7	CASSLEPAGRPHEQYF	TGTGCCAGCAGCTTAGAGCCAGCGGGGCGTCCTCATGAGCAGTACTTC
TRBV6-6	NA	NA	TRBJ1-2	CASSSVQSRGYTF	TGTGCCAGCAGTTCCGTACAGAGCCGAGGCTACACCTTC
TRBV3-1/TRBV3-2	NA	NA	TRBJ2-5	CASSQVTETQYF	TGTGCCAGCAGCCAAGTCACGGAGACCCAGTACTTC
TRBV5-1	NA	NA	TRBJ2-1	CASSLAYGGERSYNEQFF	TGCGCCAGCAGCTTGGCCTATGGCGGGGAGCGCTCCTACAATGAGCAGTTCTTC